The 32 T cell receptor beta chains below come from one sample, sequenced in a study of cytomegalovirus exposure and HLA in healthy donors. Primers included in the PCR were 60 Vbeta and 13 Jbeta primers. Clones were read by immunoSEQ multiplex PCR, and TCRdb kept only the in-frame ones, dropping some. The sample holds approximately 100,000 clones. Input material: PBMCs. The receptors stem from a man over 45 in good health and CMV-seronegative.

V usage is TRBV5-1 and J usage is TRBJ2-7; no reliable D call. V was cut by 0 bases and J by 1 base, with 8 bases left in between. The CDR3 sequence is 14 residues long. The germline CDR1 and CDR2 sequences are SGHRS and YFSETQ. CDR3 nucleotides: TGCGCCAGCAGCTTGGCCCAGGAATCCTACGAGCAGTACTTC. This encodes CASSLAQESYEQYF.

This chain uses TRBV9 with TRBJ2-5; the D gene is possibly TRBD2 (6 bases). CDR1 and CDR2 (germline): SGDLS, YYNGEE. This CDR3 has 13 amino acids. Trimming left V 1 base short and J 5 bases short, with 9 bases between. CDR3 region: CASSVRGSETQYF. In DNA form, the CDR3 reads TGTGCCAGCAGCGTACGGGGGTCGGAGACCCAGTACTTC.

The V and J genes are TRBV5-1 and TRBJ2-3; D gene uncertain. Trimming left V 2 bases short and J 2 bases short, with 6 bases between. The CDR3 extends over 13 amino acids. Germline CDR1 SGHRS, CDR2 YFSETQ. The CDR3 here is CASSLTVTDTQYF. In DNA, the CDR3 is TGCGCCAGCAGCTTAACAGTCACAGATACGCAGTATTTT.

The chain's CDR3 is CASRAAVRSADTQYF. The CDR3 region has the DNA TGTGCCAGCCGCGCGGCGGTCCGGTCGGCGGATACGCAGTATTTT. V is TRBV7-2 and J is TRBJ2-3; no firm D call. This CDR3 is built from 15 residues. Per germline, CDR1 SGHTA and CDR2 FQGNSA. Trimming took off 8 bases at V and 6 bases at J, with 21 bases between the two ends. The complete variable domain, with remaining parts taken from reference TRBV7-2 and TRBJ2-3, reads GAGVSQSPSNKVTEKGKDVELRCDPISGHTALYWYRQSLGQGLEFLIYFQGNSAPDKSGLPSDRFSAERTGGSVSTLTIQRTQQEDSAVYLCASRAAVRSADTQYFGPGTRLTVL.

The chain joins TRBV19 to TRBJ2-1, with 12 bases that match TRBD2. V dropped 3 bases and J dropped 5; count of bases not matched to a gene: 2. Germline CDR1 LNHDA, CDR2 SQIVND (reference sequence). The CDR3 length is 15 residues. CDR3 amino acids: CASSIPSGRDNEQFF. The CDR3 DNA is TGTGCCAGTAGTATTCCTAGCGGGAGGGACAATGAGCAGTTCTTC.

The V gene is TRBV4-3, the J gene TRBJ2-1; no definite D call. The germline CDR1 and CDR2 sequences are LGHNA and YSLEER. This CDR3 has 14 residues. Trimming removed 0 bases from V and 4 bases from J, with 7 bases in between. In DNA, the CDR3 is TGCGCCAGCAGCCAAGAGGCCCCTTACAATGAGCAGTTCTTC. Protein product: CASSQEAPYNEQFF.

J is TRBJ1-1 and V is TRBV7-2; D gene unclear. CDR1 is SGHTA and CDR2 is FQGNSA in the germline V gene. The CDR3 runs 13 residues. Trimming took 3 bases from V and 1 from J, leaving 6 bases between them. CDR3 in amino acids: CASSFGENTEAFF. Written as DNA, the CDR3 is TGTGCCAGCAGCTTCGGGGAGAACACTGAAGCTTTCTTT.

The rearrangement links TRBV13 to TRBJ1-6, with D possibly TRBD1 on 5 matching bases. V lost 5 bases and J 14 bases, leaving 13 bases between the germline ends. The CDR3 extends over 12 amino acids. The germline V gene has CDR1 PRHDT and CDR2 FYEKMQ (reference sequence). The CDR3: CASSPAGETLHF. CDR3 bases: TGTGCCAGCAGCCCAGCGGGGGAAACCCTCCACTTT.

The V and J genes are TRBV6-5 and TRBJ2-5; D unclear. The tail of the sequence fits TRBJ2-7 better, so the J call may be wrong. Germline V gives CDR1 MNHEY, CDR2 SVGAGI. CDR3 size: 15 residues. CDR3 nucleotide sequence: TGTGCCAGCAGTTACGCACTCCATCGGTCCCACGAGCAGTACTTC. Amino acids: CASSYALHRSHEQYF.

J is TRBJ2-1 and V is TRBV12-5; TRBD2 matches 8 bases. With V trimmed by 6 bases and J by 4 bases, 2 bases remained unmatched. Germline CDR1 is LGHNT and CDR2 is FRNRAP. The CDR3 spans 13 residues. The CDR3 bases are TGTGCTAGTGGCCGGGGGGGATACAATGAGCAGTTCTTC. The encoded protein is CASGRGGYNEQFF.

The chain joins TRBV6-6 to TRBJ1-1, with TRBD1 matching over 9 bases. This CDR3 contains 15 residues. CDR1 MNHNY and CDR2 SVGAGI come from the germline V gene (reference sequence). Trimming took 6 bases from V and 3 from J; bases not matched to a gene: 8. CDR3 in DNA: TGTGCCAGCAGCCCAGGACAGGGGTATGACACTGAAGCTTTCTTT. Protein: CASSPGQGYDTEAFF.

CDR3 in amino acids: CASSYEAADYEQYF. The CDR3 bases are TGTGCCAGCAGTTATGAGGCAGCCGACTACGAGCAGTACTTC. This sequence joins TRBV6-6 and TRBJ2-7; D remains ambiguous. Trimming removed 3 bases from V and 3 bases from J, with 12 bases in between. Germline V gives CDR1 MNHNY, CDR2 SVGAGI (reference sequence). The CDR3 spans 14 residues.

The chain links TRBV5-1 to TRBJ2-5; 7 bases are a match to TRBD1. The V gene's germline CDR1 is SGHRS and CDR2 YFSETQ. This CDR3 is built from 15 residues. V lost 1 base and J lost 5; bases outside the gene matches: 8. The CDR3 bases are TGCGCCAGCAGCTTGCTACAGGGGACCCGGGAGACCCAGTACTTC. Amino acid sequence: CASSLLQGTRETQYF.

The chain carries TRBV5-1 and TRBJ1-2; 7 bases are a match to TRBD1. Germline V CDR1 and CDR2: SGHRS, YFSETQ. The CDR3 covers 17 residues. The J segment lost 6 bases and the V segment lost 5 bases, leaving 19 bases of the junction unmatched. CDR3 loop: CASSLLPSYRDSHGYTF. CDR3 coding DNA: TGCGCCAGCAGTCTCCTCCCCTCATACCGGGACAGCCATGGCTACACCTTC.

For this clone: The sample contains more than one DNA sequence encoding this CDR3. J is TRBJ2-2 and V is TRBV18; 9 nucleotides align to TRBD1. Germline loops: CDR1 KGHSH, CDR2 LQKENI. CDR3 length: 15 amino acids. V was clipped by 3 bases and J by 4 bases; unmatched bases: 3. CDR3 in amino acids: CASSPGQGGTGELFF. The CDR3 nucleotides read TGTGCCAGCTCACCGGGACAGGGTGGCACCGGGGAGCTGTTTTTT. Full variable domain (remainder filled in from reference TRBV18 and TRBJ2-2): NAGVMQNPRHLVRRRGQEARLRCSPMKGHSHVYWYRQLPEEGLKFMVYLQKENIIDESGMPKERFSAEFPKEGPSILRIQQVVRGDSAAYFCASSPGQGGTGELFFGEGSRLTVL.

The V call is TRBV30, the J call TRBJ2-1; tentatively, D is TRBD2 (5 bases). Germline values: CDR1 GTSNPN, CDR2 SVGIG (reference sequence). Deletions cut 1 base from V and 6 bases from J, with 19 bases between. This CDR3 has 16 residues. CDR3 amino acids: CAWSDQRGRARNEQFF. In DNA, the CDR3 is TGTGCCTGGAGTGATCAAAGAGGGAGAGCTCGCAATGAGCAGTTCTTC.

This rearrangement joins TRBV6-1 to TRBJ1-2; possible D gene TRBD1, 5 bases. This CDR3 contains 15 residues. Germline lookup yields CDR1 MNHNS and CDR2 SASEGT. Between the trimmed V and J ends, which lost 6 bases and 1 base, there was a span of 15 bases. For the CDR3, the DNA is TGTGCCAGCAGGCTCATAGGGGCAGATAACTATGGCTACACCTTC. Translated: CASRLIGADNYGYTF.

The genes are TRBV10-1 and TRBJ2-7; a weak D match, TRBD1 (5 bases). CDR3 length equals 13 residues. CDR1 is WNHNN, CDR2 SYGVQD, per germline (reference sequence). V was pared by 6 bases and J by 1 base, with 10 bases between. CDR3 in amino acids: CASSAGNSYEQYF. CDR3 in DNA: TGCGCCAGCAGCGCAGGGAATTCCTACGAGCAGTACTTC.

This chain connects TRBV7-2 to TRBJ1-5; a possible D gene is TRBD1 (6 bases). This CDR3 comprises 15 residues. Germline CDR1 is SGHTA and CDR2 is FQGNSA. The V gene lost 1 base and the J gene lost 5 bases, with 12 bases spanning the gap. Written as DNA, the CDR3 is TGTGCCAGCAGCTTAGACAGGGAGCGGCATCAGCCCCAGCATTTT. This gives the protein CASSLDRERHQPQHF.

This rearrangement joins TRBV19 to TRBJ1-5; 10 bases map to TRBD1. V lost 6 bases, J lost 6 bases, and 11 bases stayed unmatched. The CDR3 spans 16 residues. The germline CDR1 and CDR2 sequences are LNHDA and SQIVND (reference sequence). This CDR3 is CASRVLGTGDSQPQHF. The DNA of the CDR3 is TGTGCCAGTAGGGTTCTCGGGACAGGGGACTCTCAGCCCCAGCATTTT.

The rearrangement links TRBV4-1 to TRBJ1-1, with 8 bases fitting TRBD1. Trimming took 2 bases from V and 1 from J; bases not matched to a gene: 6. CDR3 length equals 16 residues. Germline assignment: CDR1 MGHRA and CDR2 YSYEKL. CDR3 in amino acids: CASSQLHRGENTEAFF. The CDR3 DNA reads TGCGCCAGCAGCCAATTACACAGGGGGGAGAACACTGAAGCTTTCTTT.

J is TRBJ1-2 and V is TRBV5-6; D is unclear. Deletions cut 3 bases from V and 5 bases from J, with 17 bases between. This CDR3 comprises 15 residues. CDR1 is SGHDT, CDR2 YYEEEE, per germline. The CDR3 region is CASSWALAPNYGYTF. In DNA form, the CDR3 reads TGTGCCAGCAGCTGGGCCTTGGCGCCGAATTATGGCTACACCTTC.

The rearrangement joins TRBV18 to TRBJ2-1; 9 bases match TRBD2. The CDR3 loop spans 16 amino acids. Germline V gives CDR1 KGHSH, CDR2 LQKENI. V trimming: 3 bases; J trimming: 8 bases; junction bases outside the gene matches: 11. For the CDR3, the DNA is TGTGCCAGCTCACCGGCTGCGGGGGGGCCTATGGATGAGCAGTTCTTC. It is translated as CASSPAAGGPMDEQFF. The full variable domain, with the rest looked up from reference TRBV18 and TRBJ2-1, is NAGVMQNPRHLVRRRGQEARLRCSPMKGHSHVYWYRQLPEEGLKFMVYLQKENIIDESGMPKERFSAEFPKEGPSILRIQQVVRGDSAAYFCASSPAAGGPMDEQFFGPGTRLTVL.

The chain links TRBV7-3 to TRBJ1-2, with a possible D match to TRBD1 (6 bases). CDR1 and CDR2 (germline): SGHTA, FQGTGA. Trimming left V 4 bases short and J 1 base short, with 10 bases between. CDR3 length: 14 amino acids. The CDR3 nucleotides read TGTGCCAGCAGCTCCCAGGGGTTTAACTATGGCTACACCTTC. Amino acids: CASSSQGFNYGYTF.

CDR3 in DNA: TGTGCCAGCAGCCGGGACAGGGGTACCTACGAGCAGTACTTC. This translates into CASSRDRGTYEQYF. V usage is TRBV7-9 and J usage is TRBJ2-7; 10 bases fit TRBD1. CDR3 length equals 14 residues. With V trimmed by 5 bases and J by 2 bases, 3 bases remained unmatched. Germline V gene lookup returns CDR1 SEHNR and CDR2 FQNEAQ (reference sequence).

V gene TRBV4-2 combines with J gene TRBJ1-2, with 10 bases matching TRBD1. The V gene end was trimmed by 2 bases and the J gene end by 4 bases; junction bases not matched to a gene: 1. Per the germline V gene, CDR1 is LGHNA and CDR2 is YNFKEQ. The CDR3 extends over 14 amino acids. The CDR3 sequence: CASSQRDRGYGYTF. CDR3 DNA sequence: TGTGCCAGCAGCCAAAGGGACAGGGGCTATGGCTACACCTTC.

Of note for this clone: This CDR3 is also generated by other DNA sequences in the sample. The V gene is TRBV18, the J gene TRBJ2-1, with TRBD2 identical over 7 bases. The CDR3 has 15 residues. Germline V gives CDR1 KGHSH, CDR2 LQKENI. V trimming: 6 bases; J trimming: 3 bases; junction bases outside the gene matches: 8. The CDR3 here is CASSQSGAGYNEQFF. CDR3 DNA: TGTGCCAGCTCCCAGAGCGGGGCCGGCTACAATGAGCAGTTCTTC.

The chain combines TRBV5-1 with TRBJ1-3, with D perhaps TRBD1 (5 bases). The germline CDR1 and CDR2 sequences are SGHRS and YFSETQ. CDR3 length: 14 residues. Trimming removed 4 bases at V and 2 bases at J, with 10 bases between. CDR3 nucleotides: TGCGCCAGCAGCCCGGGGACTGCTGGAAACACCATATATTTT. Translation gives CASSPGTAGNTIYF.

CDR3 in amino acids: CASSFTSGGSYNEQFF. The CDR3 bases are TGCGCCAGCAGCTTTACTAGCGGGGGGTCCTACAATGAGCAGTTCTTC. The chain has TRBV5-1 and TRBJ2-1, with TRBD2 matching over 12 bases. The germline gives CDR1 SGHRS, CDR2 YFSETQ. J gave up 1 base and V 2 bases, and 1 base lay outside the gene matches. The CDR3 extends over 16 amino acids. Together with reference TRBV5-1 and TRBJ2-1, the CDR3 gives the full variable domain: KAGVTQTPRYLIKTRGQQVTLSCSPISGHRSVSWYQQTPGQGLQFLFEYFSETQRNKGNFPGRFSGRQFSNSRSEMNVSTLELGDSALYLCASSFTSGGSYNEQFFGPGTRLTVL.

CDR3 region: CASRRQGFNTGELFF. The CDR3 nucleotides read TGTGCCAGCAGAAGACAGGGTTTTAACACCGGGGAGCTGTTTTTT. V and J are TRBV6-5 and TRBJ2-2; the match to TRBD1 covers 7 bases. Per the germline V gene, CDR1 is MNHEY and CDR2 is SVGAGI. The CDR3 totals 15 residues. With 6 bases clipped from V and 2 bases from J, the junction kept 6 bases outside the gene matches.

This chain connects TRBV12-5 to TRBJ1-6, with D unclear. Germline assignment: CDR1 LGHNT and CDR2 FRNRAP. This CDR3 spans 12 amino acids. Trimming removed 6 bases from V and 9 bases from J, with 9 bases in between. Here the CDR3 reads CASGEVGSPLHF. The CDR3 region has the DNA TGTGCTAGTGGCGAGGTGGGTTCACCCCTCCACTTT.

This chain joins TRBV6-5 and TRBJ2-7, with 12 bases aligning to TRBD2. CDR1 is MNHEY and CDR2 is SVGAGI in the germline V gene. CDR3 length: 16 residues. V was pared by 4 bases and J by 5 bases, with 9 bases of the junction left unmatched. This CDR3 is CASSSLPGLAGDEQYF. As DNA, the CDR3 is TGTGCCAGCAGTTCCCTACCGGGACTAGCGGGCGACGAGCAGTACTTC.